This TCR beta chain stems from a study of blood T cell repertoires in COVID-19. Study-wide context: Material from acute and convalescent COVID-19 was sourced from the United States, Italy and Spain. From T cells, B-cell-depleted T cells, or PBMCs came the material, which was cDNA or gDNA.

The count of this clone is one. Per the original data handling: For nucleated cells, counts were estimated from reference gene primer amplification. Profiling relied on immunoSEQ multiplex PCR, and the TCRdb table lists in-frame clones only, not all of them. V and J calls plus clone size are reproduced from that table; the DNA served to infer D and trimming. The repertoire has under 200,000 clones, roughly four fifths of them found once; the top ten carry 6% to 7%. This CDR3 spans 16 amino acids. Sample: peripheral blood. The sequence derives from a middle-aged woman with acute or convalescent COVID-19. The genes are TRBV21-1 and TRBJ2-3; no DNA check was done on the table's D call, TRBD2. TRBV21-1 is deemed a pseudogene. CDR3 DNA: TGTGCCAGCAGTCTAGCGGCCCCATATTGCACAGATACGCAGTATTTT. As protein: CASSLAAPYCTDTQYF.